This TCR beta chain was recorded in a study of blood T cell repertoires in COVID-19. In the study overall: T cells, B-cell-depleted T cells, or PBMCs supplied cDNA or gDNA.

V gave up 0 bases and J gave up 2 bases, with 16 bases separating them. This CDR3 is 17 amino acids long. The germline V gene has CDR1 LGHDT and CDR2 YNNKEL (reference sequence). In the source study's methods: It was from reference gene primer amplification that nucleated cell counts were estimated. The assay was immunoSEQ multiplex PCR, and TCRdb's table has in-frame clones only and misses some. V, J and clone size were drawn from that table, and D and trimming were deduced from the DNA. This table holds about 340,000 clones, roughly 90% found once. Material: peripheral blood. The TCR sequence derives from an older woman with COVID-19, enrolled during active disease. The chain joins TRBV3-1 (or the pseudogene TRBV3-2) to TRBJ1-1; D is possibly TRBD1 (5 bases). The DNA for the CDR3 is TGTGCCAGCAGCCAAGAAGGGTCAGGGTGGGAAAACACTGAAGCTTTCTTT. Translated: CASSQEGSGWENTEAFF.